The rows below give T cell receptor beta chains drawn from one sample of a study of blood T cell repertoires in COVID-19. The protocol was immunoSEQ multiplex PCR, while the TCRdb copy is restricted to in-frame clones and leaves out a portion. The repertoire holds 200,000 to 300,000 clones, with more than 75% as singletons. What was sequenced was peripheral blood. The source is a woman aged 45 to 65 with acute or convalescent COVID-19. The CDR3 runs from the conserved cysteine through the conserved F or W. A D gene is named only where the DNA matches it firmly. Size tells how often a clone was seen (once, few, many) or the class of an expanded clone, and some rows leave it out.

v_call: TRBV20-1
j_call: TRBJ2-3
clone_size: .
d_call: .
cdr3_nt: TGCAGTGCTAGTTGGTGGCCCAGCACAGATACGCAGTATTTT
cdr3_aa: CSASWWPSTDTQYF

v_call: TRBV19
j_call: TRBJ2-7
clone_size: .
d_call: .
cdr3_nt: TGTGCCAGTAGTATAAAACCGGGTGCCCCCTACGAGCAGTACTTC
cdr3_aa: CASSIKPGAPYEQYF

v_call: TRBV9
j_call: TRBJ1-2
clone_size: .
d_call: TRBD1
cdr3_nt: TGTGCCAGCAGCGTATCACAGGACAGGTCGAGGTTTGGCTACACCTTC
cdr3_aa: CASSVSQDRSRFGYTF

v_call: TRBV18
j_call: TRBJ2-3
clone_size: once
d_call: .
cdr3_nt: TGTGCCAGCTCACCACCGGCCCAGGGCACAGATACGCAGTATTTT
cdr3_aa: CASSPPAQGTDTQYF

v_call: TRBV27
j_call: TRBJ2-1
clone_size: .
d_call: TRBD1
cdr3_nt: TGTGCCAGCAGTTACGGACAGGACCAGGGCAATGAGCAGTTCTTC
cdr3_aa: CASSYGQDQGNEQFF

v_call: TRBV5-6
j_call: TRBJ1-1
clone_size: once
d_call: .
cdr3_nt: TGTGCCAGCAGCTTGGGATTCTCTACCCACACTGAAGCTTTCTTT
cdr3_aa: CASSLGFSTHTEAFF

v_call: TRBV7-2
j_call: TRBJ2-1
clone_size: .
d_call: TRBD2
cdr3_nt: TGTGCCAGCAGCCTACTAGCGGGAGAGCAGTTCTTC
cdr3_aa: CASSLLAGEQFF

v_call: TRBV2
j_call: TRBJ1-2
clone_size: .
d_call: TRBD1
cdr3_nt: TGTGCCAGCAGTGAACTCCCGGGACAGGGGAGGAGTGGCTACACCTTC
cdr3_aa: CASSELPGQGRSGYTF

v_call: TRBV7-3
j_call: TRBJ2-7
clone_size: .
d_call: .
cdr3_nt: TGTGCCAGCAGCGCCTATCCGGGTCCCTACTACGAGCAGTACTTC
cdr3_aa: CASSAYPGPYYEQYF

v_call: TRBV27
j_call: TRBJ2-7
clone_size: .
d_call: .
cdr3_nt: TGTGCCAGCAGTTTATACCCGGGGGACTCCTACGAGCAGTACTTC
cdr3_aa: CASSLYPGDSYEQYF

v_call: TRBV7-8
j_call: TRBJ2-7
clone_size: .
d_call: .
cdr3_nt: TGTGCCAGCAGATTCAGCGAAACTACCTACGAGCAGTACTTC
cdr3_aa: CASRFSETTYEQYF

v_call: TRBV5-6
j_call: TRBJ1-5
clone_size: .
d_call: .
cdr3_nt: TGTGCCAGCAGCTTACAGTCGTATAGCAATCAGCCCCAGCATTTT
cdr3_aa: CASSLQSYSNQPQHF

v_call: TRBV9
j_call: TRBJ2-5
clone_size: .
d_call: TRBD1
cdr3_nt: TGTGCCAGCAGCGTAGATGGGACAGCGCAAGAGACCCAGTACTTC
cdr3_aa: CASSVDGTAQETQYF

v_call: TRBV15
j_call: TRBJ1-2
clone_size: .
d_call: .
cdr3_nt: TGTGCCACCAGCAGAGCTAGGTTAGGCAGGGGAAGTTTAACGAACTATGGCTACACCTTC
cdr3_aa: CATSRARLGRGSLTNYGYTF

v_call: TRBV3-1/TRBV3-2
j_call: TRBJ1-2
clone_size: .
d_call: .
cdr3_nt: TGTGCCAGCAGCCTAGGAGGAGGGGTCTATGGCTACACCTTC
cdr3_aa: CASSLGGGVYGYTF

v_call: TRBV5-1
j_call: TRBJ1-2
clone_size: .
d_call: TRBD1
cdr3_nt: TGCGCCAGCAGCCCAGGACAGGGCCCTGATGGCTACACCTTC
cdr3_aa: CASSPGQGPDGYTF

v_call: TRBV19
j_call: TRBJ2-7
clone_size: .
d_call: TRBD1
cdr3_nt: TGTGCCAGTAGTAGCTGGACAGGGACAAGGTACGAGCAGTACTTC
cdr3_aa: CASSSWTGTRYEQYF

v_call: TRBV27
j_call: TRBJ2-2
clone_size: .
d_call: .
cdr3_nt: TGTGCCAGCAGTTTAATAGGTGGGCACACCGGGGAGCTGTTTTTT
cdr3_aa: CASSLIGGHTGELFF

v_call: TRBV6-5
j_call: TRBJ2-7
clone_size: .
d_call: TRBD2
cdr3_nt: TGTGCCAGCAGCTACGGGACTAGCGGAACCTACGAGCAGTACTTC
cdr3_aa: CASSYGTSGTYEQYF

v_call: TRBV5-1
j_call: TRBJ2-5
clone_size: .
d_call: .
cdr3_nt: TGCGCCAGCGCGACAGGATTCCAAGAGACCCAGTACTTC
cdr3_aa: CASATGFQETQYF

v_call: TRBV18
j_call: TRBJ2-1
clone_size: once
d_call: TRBD2
cdr3_nt: TGTGCCAGCTCACCACAGCGGGAGGGCCATGAGCAGTTCTTC
cdr3_aa: CASSPQREGHEQFF

v_call: TRBV28
j_call: TRBJ1-1
clone_size: .
d_call: .
cdr3_nt: TGTGCCAGCAGGCCGACAGCGAACACTGAAGCTTTCTTT
cdr3_aa: CASRPTANTEAFF

v_call: TRBV2
j_call: TRBJ1-1
clone_size: .
d_call: .
cdr3_nt: TGTGCCAGCAAGTCGGGGGTCATGAACACTGAAGCTTTCTTT
cdr3_aa: CASKSGVMNTEAFF

v_call: TRBV7-2
j_call: TRBJ1-4
clone_size: .
d_call: TRBD1
cdr3_nt: TGTGCCAGCAGCACTGGGACAGGGGATGAAAAACTGTTTTTT
cdr3_aa: CASSTGTGDEKLFF

v_call: TRBV5-1
j_call: TRBJ1-4
clone_size: .
d_call: TRBD1
cdr3_nt: TGCGCCAGCAGCCAAACAGGGGCACAGGAGGAAAAACTGTTTTTT
cdr3_aa: CASSQTGAQEEKLFF

v_call: TRBV28
j_call: TRBJ2-1
clone_size: once
d_call: TRBD2
cdr3_nt: TGTGCCAGCACCATATTAGCGGGACCCTACAATGAGCAGTTCTTC
cdr3_aa: CASTILAGPYNEQFF

v_call: TRBV9
j_call: TRBJ2-7
clone_size: .
d_call: .
cdr3_nt: TGTGCCAGCAGCGTAGCTGGCCAGGGGGGCTACGAGCAGTACTTC
cdr3_aa: CASSVAGQGGYEQYF

v_call: TRBV24-1
j_call: TRBJ1-2
clone_size: .
d_call: TRBD1
cdr3_nt: TGTGCCACCAGTGCCTCCACAGGGGACGGCTACACCTTC
cdr3_aa: CATSASTGDGYTF

v_call: TRBV6-6
j_call: TRBJ1-1
clone_size: .
d_call: TRBD1
cdr3_nt: TGTGCCAGCAAGACGACAGGGTCGGGCACTGAAGCTTTCTTT
cdr3_aa: CASKTTGSGTEAFF

v_call: TRBV5-1
j_call: TRBJ2-5
clone_size: few
d_call: TRBD2
cdr3_nt: TGCGCCAGCAGCCTAGGACTAGCGGGAGCTCAAGAGACCCAGTACTTC
cdr3_aa: CASSLGLAGAQETQYF

v_call: TRBV5-1
j_call: TRBJ1-5
clone_size: .
d_call: .
cdr3_nt: TGCGCCAGCAGCTTGTATCCAGGCGTCAATCAGCCCCAGCATTTT
cdr3_aa: CASSLYPGVNQPQHF

v_call: TRBV6-2/TRBV6-3
j_call: TRBJ2-3
clone_size: .
d_call: .
cdr3_nt: TGTGCCACCATCCCCCGGGGGAGCACAGATACGCAGTATTTT
cdr3_aa: CATIPRGSTDTQYF

v_call: TRBV7-3
j_call: TRBJ2-1
clone_size: .
d_call: .
cdr3_nt: TGTGCCAGCAGCTTAAGCCAGGGAAGGGATGAGCAGTTCTTC
cdr3_aa: CASSLSQGRDEQFF

v_call: TRBV29-1
j_call: TRBJ1-2
clone_size: once
d_call: .
cdr3_nt: TGCAGCGTCACAAACAGGGCTTATGGCTACACCTTC
cdr3_aa: CSVTNRAYGYTF

v_call: TRBV27
j_call: TRBJ1-4
clone_size: few
d_call: .
cdr3_nt: TGTGCCAGCAGTTTATCGCGCCCCGAAGCGAGTGAAAAACTGTTTTTT
cdr3_aa: CASSLSRPEASEKLFF

v_call: TRBV18
j_call: TRBJ2-7
clone_size: .
d_call: TRBD2
cdr3_nt: TGTGCCAGCTCAAGGGGACTAGCGGGTGTCTCCTACGAGCAGTACTTC
cdr3_aa: CASSRGLAGVSYEQYF

v_call: TRBV27
j_call: TRBJ1-6
clone_size: once
d_call: TRBD1
cdr3_nt: TGTGCCAGCAGTTTAGGCAGGGGGAAAAGGGATTCACCCCTCCACTTT
cdr3_aa: CASSLGRGKRDSPLHF

v_call: TRBV28
j_call: TRBJ1-5
clone_size: once
d_call: .
cdr3_nt: TGTGCCAGCAGTTTAGCAGGATCCAATCAGCCCCAGCATTTT
cdr3_aa: CASSLAGSNQPQHF

v_call: TRBV9
j_call: TRBJ1-1
clone_size: few
d_call: TRBD1
cdr3_nt: TGTGCCAGCAGCGCAGGGGGCACTGAAGCTTTCTTT
cdr3_aa: CASSAGGTEAFF

v_call: TRBV4-1
j_call: TRBJ2-7
clone_size: .
d_call: TRBD2
cdr3_nt: TGCGCCAGCAGCCATCCGATGGGACTAGCGGGCGTCTACGAGCAGTACTTC
cdr3_aa: CASSHPMGLAGVYEQYF

v_call: TRBV5-1
j_call: TRBJ1-5
clone_size: once
d_call: .
cdr3_nt: TGCGCCAGCAGCAAGGAAGGGGTATCTCAGCCCCAGCATTTT
cdr3_aa: CASSKEGVSQPQHF

v_call: TRBV6-4
j_call: TRBJ2-7
clone_size: .
d_call: TRBD1
cdr3_nt: TGTGCCAGCAGTAAAACAGGGGAAGCATCCTACGAGCAGTACTTC
cdr3_aa: CASSKTGEASYEQYF

v_call: TRBV2
j_call: TRBJ2-3
clone_size: .
d_call: TRBD2
cdr3_nt: TGTGCCAGCAGTGAAAGTCTAGCGGGAGGCAGCACAGATACGCAGTATTTT
cdr3_aa: CASSESLAGGSTDTQYF

v_call: TRBV5-4
j_call: TRBJ1-2
clone_size: .
d_call: .
cdr3_nt: TGTGCCAGCAGCGCCAACACTCTGAATGCGGACTATGGCTACACCTTC
cdr3_aa: CASSANTLNADYGYTF

v_call: TRBV5-6
j_call: TRBJ2-5
clone_size: few
d_call: .
cdr3_nt: TGTGCCAGCAGCTCCCTCGAGGGGGTCTTCCAAGAGACCCAGTACTTC
cdr3_aa: CASSSLEGVFQETQYF

v_call: TRBV24-1
j_call: TRBJ1-4
clone_size: .
d_call: TRBD1
cdr3_nt: TGTGCCACCAGTGGGGGGACAGGGGACGATTCGGCTAATGAAAAACTGTTTTTT
cdr3_aa: CATSGGTGDDSANEKLFF

v_call: TRBV27
j_call: TRBJ1-4
clone_size: .
d_call: TRBD1
cdr3_nt: TGTGCCAGCAGTTTACTTGTAGGCCCGGGACAGTCTAATGAAAAACTGTTTTTT
cdr3_aa: CASSLLVGPGQSNEKLFF

v_call: TRBV7-3
j_call: TRBJ2-2
clone_size: .
d_call: .
cdr3_nt: TGTGCCAGCAGCTTAAAGCTGGGACAGGCGGGGGACGGGGAGCTGTTTTTT
cdr3_aa: CASSLKLGQAGDGELFF

v_call: TRBV24-1
j_call: TRBJ2-3
clone_size: .
d_call: .
cdr3_nt: TGTGCCACCAGTGATTTCAGGTCTGACCCAGATACGCAGTATTTT
cdr3_aa: CATSDFRSDPDTQYF

v_call: TRBV7-3
j_call: TRBJ2-7
clone_size: once
d_call: .
cdr3_nt: TGTGCCAGCAGCTTAACCCTAGGACGGGCTGCGGGGTACGAGCAGTACTTC
cdr3_aa: CASSLTLGRAAGYEQYF

v_call: TRBV21-1
j_call: TRBJ1-5
clone_size: .
d_call: .
cdr3_nt: TGTGCCAGCAGCAAAGTCTATCACAATCAGCCCCAGCATTTT
cdr3_aa: CASSKVYHNQPQHF

v_call: TRBV15
j_call: TRBJ2-1
clone_size: .
d_call: TRBD1
cdr3_nt: TGTGCCACCAGCATCCCCCAGGGGGCCCGGCAGTTCTTC
cdr3_aa: CATSIPQGARQFF

v_call: TRBV30
j_call: TRBJ2-7
clone_size: .
d_call: TRBD2
cdr3_nt: TGTGCCTGGATCCCCCGCGGTTTGGCTAGCGGGAGATCCTACGAGCAGTACTTC
cdr3_aa: CAWIPRGLASGRSYEQYF

v_call: TRBV7-2
j_call: TRBJ2-3
clone_size: .
d_call: TRBD2
cdr3_nt: TGTGCCAGCAGCTTAGTAACTAGCGGGATCCCCCCTCAAGATACGCAGTATTTT
cdr3_aa: CASSLVTSGIPPQDTQYF